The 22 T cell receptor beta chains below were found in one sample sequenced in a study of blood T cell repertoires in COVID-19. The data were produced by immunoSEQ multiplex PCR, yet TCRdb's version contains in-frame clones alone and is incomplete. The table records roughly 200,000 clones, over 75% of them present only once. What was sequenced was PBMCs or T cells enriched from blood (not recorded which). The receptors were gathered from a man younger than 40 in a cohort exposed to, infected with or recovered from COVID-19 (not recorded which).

The CDR3 loop is CSVENAGFEAFF. The CDR3 region has the DNA TGCAGCGTTGAAAACGCCGGGTTTGAAGCTTTCTTT. The chain uses TRBV29-1 and TRBJ1-1; D not certain. The CDR3 consists of 12 residues. The ends were cut back, 2 bases at V and 7 bases at J, with 11 bases in the middle. Germline CDR1 is SQVTM and CDR2 is ANQGSEA.

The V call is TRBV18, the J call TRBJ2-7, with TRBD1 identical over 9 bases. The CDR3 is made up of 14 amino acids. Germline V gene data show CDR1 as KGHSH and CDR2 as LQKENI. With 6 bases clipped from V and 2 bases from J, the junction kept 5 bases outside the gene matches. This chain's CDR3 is CASSLRDRAYEQYF. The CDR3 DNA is TGTGCCAGCTCCCTCCGGGACAGGGCCTACGAGCAGTACTTC.

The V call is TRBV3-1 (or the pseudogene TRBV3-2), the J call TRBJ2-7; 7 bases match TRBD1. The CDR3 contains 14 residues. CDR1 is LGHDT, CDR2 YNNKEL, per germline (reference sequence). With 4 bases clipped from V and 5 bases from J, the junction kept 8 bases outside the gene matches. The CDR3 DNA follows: TGTGCCAGCAGCCTTCGACAGGGTAGGGACGAGCAGTACTTC. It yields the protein CASSLRQGRDEQYF.

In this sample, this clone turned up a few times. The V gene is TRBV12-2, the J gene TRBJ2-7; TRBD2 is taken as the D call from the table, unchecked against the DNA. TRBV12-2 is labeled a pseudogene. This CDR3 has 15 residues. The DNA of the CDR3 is TGTGCAAGTCGCTTACCTGTCGGGGATAGGTACGAGCAGTACTTC. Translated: CASRLPVGDRYEQYF.

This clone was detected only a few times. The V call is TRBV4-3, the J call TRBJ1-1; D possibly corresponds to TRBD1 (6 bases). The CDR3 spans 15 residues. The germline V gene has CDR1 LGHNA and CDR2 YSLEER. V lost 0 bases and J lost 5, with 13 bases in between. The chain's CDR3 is CASSQDSGVWTEAFF. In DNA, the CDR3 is TGCGCCAGCAGCCAAGATTCAGGGGTTTGGACTGAAGCTTTCTTT.

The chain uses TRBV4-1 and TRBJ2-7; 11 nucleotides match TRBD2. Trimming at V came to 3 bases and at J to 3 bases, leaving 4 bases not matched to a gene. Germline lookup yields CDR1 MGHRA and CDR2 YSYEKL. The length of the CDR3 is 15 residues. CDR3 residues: CASSHGTSGIYEQYF. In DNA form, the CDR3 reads TGCGCCAGCAGCCACGGGACTAGCGGAATCTACGAGCAGTACTTC.

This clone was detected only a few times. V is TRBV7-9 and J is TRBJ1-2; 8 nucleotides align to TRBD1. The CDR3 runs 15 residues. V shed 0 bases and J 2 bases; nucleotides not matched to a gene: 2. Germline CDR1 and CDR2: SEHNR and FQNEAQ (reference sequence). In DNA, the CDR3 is TGTGCCAGCAGCTTAGCGGGGACAGGAAACTATGGCTACACCTTC. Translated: CASSLAGTGNYGYTF. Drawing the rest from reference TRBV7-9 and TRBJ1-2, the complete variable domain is DTGVSQNPRHKITKRGQNVTFRCDPISEHNRLYWYRQTLGQGPEFLTYFQNEAQLEKSRLLSDRFSAERPKGSFSTLEIQRTEQGDSAMYLCASSLAGTGNYGYTFGSGTRLTVV.

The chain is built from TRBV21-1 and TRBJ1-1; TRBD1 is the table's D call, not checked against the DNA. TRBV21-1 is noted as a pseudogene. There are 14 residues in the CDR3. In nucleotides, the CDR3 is TGTGCCAGCAGCAACGCAGATTTGAACACTGAAGCTTTCTTT. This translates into CASSNADLNTEAFF.

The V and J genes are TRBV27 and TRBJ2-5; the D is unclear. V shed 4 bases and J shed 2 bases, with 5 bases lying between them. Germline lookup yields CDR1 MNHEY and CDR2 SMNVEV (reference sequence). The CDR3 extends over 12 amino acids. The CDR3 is CASSSPQETQYF. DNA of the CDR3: TGTGCCAGCAGTTCCCCACAAGAGACCCAGTACTTC.

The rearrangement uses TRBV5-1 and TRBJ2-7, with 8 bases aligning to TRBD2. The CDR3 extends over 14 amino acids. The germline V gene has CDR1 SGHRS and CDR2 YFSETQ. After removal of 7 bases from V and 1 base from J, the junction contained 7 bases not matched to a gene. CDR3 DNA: TGCGCCAGCCACAAAAGCGGGAGTTCCTACGAGCAGTACTTC. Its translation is CASHKSGSSYEQYF.

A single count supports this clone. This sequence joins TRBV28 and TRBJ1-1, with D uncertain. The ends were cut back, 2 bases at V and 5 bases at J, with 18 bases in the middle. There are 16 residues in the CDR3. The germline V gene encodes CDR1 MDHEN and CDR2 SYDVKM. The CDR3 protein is CASSLHSGGLGTEAFF. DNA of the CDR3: TGTGCCAGCAGTTTACATTCCGGAGGGTTAGGGACTGAAGCTTTCTTT.

The CDR3 region is CASSLIGGIYGYTF. The CDR3 nucleotides read TGTGCCAGCAGCTTGATAGGGGGCATCTATGGCTACACCTTC. The chain is built from TRBV7-2 and TRBJ1-2; 7 positions match TRBD1. The V and J ends lost 3 bases and 4 bases, in that order; junction bases with no gene match: 5. Germline CDR1 reads SGHTA; CDR2 reads FQGNSA. The CDR3 covers 14 residues.

The CDR3 sequence is CASSTGTRANTEAFF. For the CDR3, the DNA is TGCGCCAGCAGCACCGGGACAAGGGCGAACACTGAAGCTTTCTTT. This chain links TRBV5-1 with TRBJ1-1; D may be TRBD1 (6 bases). Per germline, CDR1 SGHRS and CDR2 YFSETQ. With 4 bases removed from V and 1 base from J, the gap between germline ends came to 14 bases. There are 15 residues in the CDR3.

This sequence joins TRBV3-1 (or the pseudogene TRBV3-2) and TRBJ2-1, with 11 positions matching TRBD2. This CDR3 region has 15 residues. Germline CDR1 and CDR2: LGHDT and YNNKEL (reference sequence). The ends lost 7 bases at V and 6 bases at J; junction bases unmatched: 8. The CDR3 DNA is TGTGCCAGCAACAGCCTAGCGGGAGGTTCCAATGAGCAGTTCTTC. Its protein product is CASNSLAGGSNEQFF.

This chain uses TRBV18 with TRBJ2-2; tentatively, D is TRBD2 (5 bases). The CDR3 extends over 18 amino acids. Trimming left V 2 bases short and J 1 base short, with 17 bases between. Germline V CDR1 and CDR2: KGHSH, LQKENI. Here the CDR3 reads CASSPVRAETLNTGELFF. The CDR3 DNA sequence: TGTGCCAGCTCACCAGTGCGAGCGGAAACCCTGAACACCGGGGAGCTGTTTTTT.

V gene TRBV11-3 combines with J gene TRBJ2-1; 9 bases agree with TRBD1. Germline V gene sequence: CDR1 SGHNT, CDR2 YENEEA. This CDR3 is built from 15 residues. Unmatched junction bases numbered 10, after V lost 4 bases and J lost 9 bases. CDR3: CASSSPGQGLGEQFF. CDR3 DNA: TGTGCCAGCAGCTCCCCGGGACAGGGTCTGGGTGAGCAGTTCTTC.

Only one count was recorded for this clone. DNA for the CDR3: TGTGCCAGCAGTTTAATTGAGGGCGGGCTATACAATGAGCAGTTCTTC. It specifies CASSLIEGGLYNEQFF. The genes are TRBV27 and TRBJ2-1; D perhaps matches TRBD2 (5 bases). The CDR3 spans 16 residues. V was clipped by 2 bases and J by 4 bases, with 15 bases between them. Germline V lookup: CDR1 MNHEY, CDR2 SMNVEV (reference sequence).

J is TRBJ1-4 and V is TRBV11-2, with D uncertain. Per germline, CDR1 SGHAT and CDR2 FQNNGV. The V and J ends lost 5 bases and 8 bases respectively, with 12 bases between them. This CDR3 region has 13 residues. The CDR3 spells CASSLAGEEKLFF. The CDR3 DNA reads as TGTGCCAGCAGCCTGGCTGGGGAGGAAAAACTGTTTTTT.

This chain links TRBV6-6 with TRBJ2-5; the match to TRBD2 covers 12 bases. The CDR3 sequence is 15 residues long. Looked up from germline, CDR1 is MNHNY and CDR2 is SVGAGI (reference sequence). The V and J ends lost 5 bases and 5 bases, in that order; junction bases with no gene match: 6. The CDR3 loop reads CASSPSGRGGETQYF. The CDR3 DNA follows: TGTGCCAGCAGTCCTAGCGGGAGGGGTGGGGAGACCCAGTACTTC.

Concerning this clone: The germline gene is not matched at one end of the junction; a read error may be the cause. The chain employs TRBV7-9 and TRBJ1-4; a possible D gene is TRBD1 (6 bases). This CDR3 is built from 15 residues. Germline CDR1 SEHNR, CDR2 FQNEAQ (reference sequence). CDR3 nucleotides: TGTGCCAGCACCTTAGGGGGACAACTTAATGAAAAACTGTTTTTT. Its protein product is CASTLGGQLNEKLFF. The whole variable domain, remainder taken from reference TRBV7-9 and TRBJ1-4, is DTGVSQNPRHKITKRGQNVTFRCDPISEHNRLYWYRQTLGQGPEFLTYFQNEAQLEKSRLLSDRFSAERPKGSFSTLEIQRTEQGDSAMYLCASTLGGQLNEKLFFGSGTQLSVL.

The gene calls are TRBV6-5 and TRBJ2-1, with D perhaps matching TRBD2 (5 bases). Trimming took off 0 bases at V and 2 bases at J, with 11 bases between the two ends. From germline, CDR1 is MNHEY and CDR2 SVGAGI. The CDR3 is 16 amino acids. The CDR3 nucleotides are TGTGCCAGCAGTTACTCGTGGTCGGGAACCTACAATGAGCAGTTCTTC. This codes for CASSYSWSGTYNEQFF.

CDR3 region: CASSQTTSALGKDTQYF. The DNA for the CDR3 is TGTGCCAGCAGCCAAACGACTAGCGCATTGGGTAAAGATACGCAGTATTTT. The chain has TRBV3-1 (or the pseudogene TRBV3-2) and TRBJ2-3; 8 nucleotides match TRBD2. Germline lookup yields CDR1 LGHDT and CDR2 YNNKEL (reference sequence). Losses at the gene ends were 2 bases for V and 5 bases for J; bases not matched to a gene: 12. This CDR3 region has 17 residues.